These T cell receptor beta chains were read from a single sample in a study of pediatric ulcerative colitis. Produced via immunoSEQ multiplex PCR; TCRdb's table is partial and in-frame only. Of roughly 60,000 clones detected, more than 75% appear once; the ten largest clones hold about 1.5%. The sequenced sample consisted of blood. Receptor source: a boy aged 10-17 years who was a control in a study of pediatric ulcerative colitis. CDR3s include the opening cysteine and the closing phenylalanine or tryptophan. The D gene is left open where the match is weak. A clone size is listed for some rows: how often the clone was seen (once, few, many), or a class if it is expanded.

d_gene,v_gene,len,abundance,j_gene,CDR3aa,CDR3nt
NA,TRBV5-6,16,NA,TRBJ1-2,CASSLEQGPLHYGYTF,TGTGCCAGCAGCTTGGAACAGGGTCCGCTACACTATGGCTACACCTTC
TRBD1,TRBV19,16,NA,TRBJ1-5,CASRNRGTVSNQPQHF,TGTGCCAGTAGGAACAGGGGGACGGTGAGCAATCAGCCCCAGCATTTT
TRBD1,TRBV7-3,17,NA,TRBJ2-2,CASSSIGGQPPSGELFF,TGTGCCAGCAGCTCGATTGGGGGACAGCCACCCTCCGGGGAGCTGTTTTTT
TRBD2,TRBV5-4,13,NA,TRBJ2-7,CASSAPGGGEQYF,TGTGCCAGCAGCGCGCCGGGAGGCGGAGAGCAGTACTTC
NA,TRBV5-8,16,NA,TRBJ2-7,CASSIPWPGQSYEQYF,TGTGCCAGCAGTATCCCCTGGCCGGGCCAGTCCTACGAGCAGTACTTC
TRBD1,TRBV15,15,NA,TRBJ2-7,CATSRGQGELHEQYF,TGTGCCACCAGCAGAGGACAGGGGGAATTACACGAGCAGTACTTC
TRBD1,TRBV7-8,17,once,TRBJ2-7,CASSPIQPGQGFYEQYF,TGTGCCAGCAGCCCAATCCAACCGGGACAGGGGTTTTACGAGCAGTACTTC
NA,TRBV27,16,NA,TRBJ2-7,CASSLLGPRNSYEQYF,TGTGCCAGCAGTTTACTTGGTCCGAGAAACTCCTACGAGCAGTACTTC
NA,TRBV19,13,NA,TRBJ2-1,CASSIDQGSVSFF,TGTGCCAGTAGTATAGATCAGGGGAGCGTGTCGTTCTTC
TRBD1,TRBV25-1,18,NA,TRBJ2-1,CASSEPPAAGGSYNEQFF,TGTGCCAGCAGTGAACCCCCGGCGGCAGGGGGCTCCTACAATGAGCAGTTCTTC
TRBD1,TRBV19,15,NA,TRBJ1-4,CASSMQGATNEKLFF,TGTGCCAGTAGTATGCAGGGGGCGACTAATGAAAAACTGTTTTTT
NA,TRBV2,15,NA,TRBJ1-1,CASSGRAGVGTEAFF,TGTGCCAGCAGTGGGAGGGCAGGGGTTGGCACTGAAGCTTTCTTT
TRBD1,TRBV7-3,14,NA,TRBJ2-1,CASSLTGQGHEQFF,TGTGCCAGCAGCTTAACCGGACAGGGCCATGAGCAGTTCTTC
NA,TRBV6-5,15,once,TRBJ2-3,CASRTLTGPGDTQYF,TGTGCCAGCAGGACACTAACAGGGCCTGGGGACACGCAGTATTTT
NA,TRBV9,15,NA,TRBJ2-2,CASSSRTDSTGELFF,TGTGCCAGCAGCTCCAGGACAGATAGCACCGGGGAGCTGTTTTTT
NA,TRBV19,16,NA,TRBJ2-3,CASSPRTGTLTDTQYF,TGTGCCAGTAGTCCCCGAACAGGGACACTCACAGATACGCAGTATTTT
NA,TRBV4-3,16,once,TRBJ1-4,CASSQSSTATNEKLFF,TGCGCCAGCAGCCAATCGTCGACAGCAACTAATGAAAAACTGTTTTTT
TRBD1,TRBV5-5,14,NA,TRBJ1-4,CASSSGTEAEKLFF,TGTGCCAGCAGCAGCGGGACAGAGGCTGAAAAACTGTTTTTT
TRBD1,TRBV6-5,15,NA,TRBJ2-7,CASRRGTGDTYEQYF,TGTGCCAGCAGAAGAGGGACAGGGGACACCTACGAGCAGTACTTC
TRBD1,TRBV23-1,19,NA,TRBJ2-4,CASSEGQGKAGGSKNIQYF,TGCGCCAGCAGTGAGGGACAGGGGAAGGCGGGAGGATCCAAAAACATTCAGTACTTC
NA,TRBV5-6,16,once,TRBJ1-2,CASSLGTGLANYGYTF,TGTGCCAGCAGCTTGGGGACCGGCCTAGCTAACTATGGCTACACCTTC
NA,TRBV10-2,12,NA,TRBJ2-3,CASSESADTQYF,TGCGCCAGCAGTGAGTCCGCAGATACGCAGTATTTT
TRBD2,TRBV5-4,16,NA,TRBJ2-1,CASSQPGGLVDDEQFF,TGTGCCAGCAGCCAACCGGGAGGGCTCGTTGACGATGAGCAGTTCTTC
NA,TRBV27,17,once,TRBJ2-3,CASSPLVGWASTDTQYF,TGTGCCAGCAGTCCGCTCGTTGGGTGGGCTTCCACAGATACGCAGTATTTT
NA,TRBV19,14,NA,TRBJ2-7,CASSIGAGQREQYF,TGTGCCAGTAGTATCGGGGCAGGGCAGCGCGAGCAGTACTTC
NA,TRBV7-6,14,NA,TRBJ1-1,CASSPLWGRAEAFF,TGTGCCAGCAGCCCCCTTTGGGGGCGGGCTGAAGCTTTCTTT
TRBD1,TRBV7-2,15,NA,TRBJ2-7,CASSLAGGASYEQYF,TGTGCCAGCAGCTTAGCAGGGGGCGCCTCCTACGAGCAGTACTTC
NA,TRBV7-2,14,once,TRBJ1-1,CASSLEPGNTEAFF,TGTGCCAGCAGCTTAGAACCAGGGAACACTGAAGCTTTCTTT